Following are 30 T cell receptor beta chains from one sample sequenced in a study of T cell repertoires in cytomegalovirus infection. Each CDR3 protein gets one entry after TCRdb re-called the reads with MiXCR. There are hundreds of thousands of distinct CDR3 sequences in the sample; approximately 24% occur only once, and 6.5% to 10% lies in the top ten. The sequenced sample was CD8+ T cells from PBMCs. All receptors derive from a human donor in good health (CMV status not recorded). Some clones in this sample may be carry-over from other donors' samples.

For this clonotype: This may stem from a read error, because a much larger clone lies one nucleotide away. The chain carries TRBV7-8 and TRBJ2-3; perhaps TRBD1 as D (6 bases). The germline V gene has CDR1 SGHVS and CDR2 FQNEAQ. This CDR3 comprises 16 residues. Here the CDR3 DNA reads TGTGTCAGCAGCTTAGTCCCAGGGGCCTACACAGATACGCAGTATTTT. This sequence encodes CVSSLVPGAYTDTQYF. The variable domain in full, with the rest retrieved from reference TRBV7-8 and TRBJ2-3, is GAGVSQSPRYKVAKRGQDVALRCDPISGHVSLFWYQQALGQGPEFLTYFQNEAQLDKSGLPSDRFFAERPEGSVSTLKIQRTQQEDSAVYLCVSSLVPGAYTDTQYFGPGTRLTVL.

This clonotype appeared a few times. The chain recombines TRBV7-9 with TRBJ2-3; unclear D gene. Trimming stripped 4 bases from V and 4 bases from J, with 9 bases between. The CDR3 is made up of 13 amino acids. In germline, CDR1 is SEHNR, CDR2 FQNEAQ (reference sequence). The CDR3 loop reads CASSSEVADTQYF. The CDR3 DNA reads as TGTGCCAGCAGCTCAGAGGTAGCAGATACGCAGTATTTT.

The chain combines TRBV10-3 with TRBJ2-5; D unclear. Per the germline V gene, CDR1 is ENHRY and CDR2 is SYGVKD. V lost 4 bases and J lost 5, with 17 bases in between. The CDR3 is 15 amino acids. CDR3 region: CAISGPAVPSETQYF. The DNA of the CDR3 is TGTGCCATCAGTGGGCCGGCGGTTCCATCGGAGACCCAGTACTTC.

CDR3 amino acids: CATRRQGEDGELFF. For the CDR3, the DNA is TGTGCCACCAGGAGACAGGGGGAAGACGGGGAGCTGTTTTTT. The chain links TRBV24-1 to TRBJ2-2; 9 bases line up with TRBD1. V lost 7 bases to trimming and J lost 7 bases; unmatched junction nucleotides: 6. CDR1 KGHDR and CDR2 SFDVKD come from the germline V gene. This CDR3 has 14 amino acids.

A few counts support this clonotype. The rearrangement joins TRBV29-1 to TRBJ1-2; unclear D gene. The V and J ends lost 7 bases and 1 base respectively, with 10 bases between them. The CDR3 is 12 residues long. Germline CDR1 SQVTM, CDR2 ANQGSEA. Here the CDR3 reads CSAPLLNYGYTF. CDR3 in DNA: TGCAGCGCCCCGCTCCTTAACTATGGCTACACCTTC.

This clonotype was recorded a few times. The V call is TRBV3-1, the J call TRBJ2-2; no reliable D call. Per germline, CDR1 LGHDT and CDR2 YNNKEL (reference sequence). The length of the CDR3 is 16 residues. Trimming pared 1 base from V and 4 bases from J, leaving 13 bases between. The DNA of the CDR3 is TGTGCCAGCAGCCAAGGTAAAGGGTATCCCACCGGGGAGCTGTTTTTT. It specifies CASSQGKGYPTGELFF.

This clonotype was counted a few times. The genes are TRBV19 and TRBJ2-1, with TRBD2 identical over 9 bases. Germline CDR1 reads LNHDA; CDR2 reads SQIVND (reference sequence). The V gene end was trimmed by 3 bases and the J gene end by 2 bases; junction bases not matched to a gene: 8. This CDR3 comprises 17 residues. CDR3 sequence reads: CASSIGVAGAAYNEQFF. DNA for the CDR3: TGTGCCAGTAGTATCGGGGTAGCGGGGGCCGCCTACAATGAGCAGTTCTTC. Variable domain in full (rest from reference TRBV19 and TRBJ2-1): DGGITQSPKYLFRKEGQNVTLSCEQNLNHDAMYWYRQDPGQGLRLIYYSQIVNDFQKGDIAEGYSVSREKKESFPLTVTSAQKNPTAFYLCASSIGVAGAAYNEQFFGPGTRLTVL.

This clonotype was recorded many times. In nucleotides, the CDR3 is TGTGCCAGCAGCTCCGGGACAGGGATTGAAAAACTGTTTTTT. Amino acids: CASSSGTGIEKLFF. The gene calls are TRBV7-2 and TRBJ1-4; 9 bases line up with TRBD1. CDR3 length: 14 residues. V shed 4 bases and J 7 bases; nucleotides not matched to a gene: 4. CDR1 SGHTA and CDR2 FQGNSA come from the germline V gene.

This clonotype has at least ten counts. The genes are TRBV20-1 and TRBJ2-7, with 10 bases lining up with TRBD2. Unmatched junction bases numbered 12, after V lost 6 bases and J lost 4 bases. The CDR3 consists of 15 residues. The germline V gene encodes CDR1 DFQATT and CDR2 SNEGSKA (reference sequence). CDR3 bases: TGCAGTGCCTCTACTAGCGTAGCGGGGGGTTACGAGCAGTACTTC. As protein: CSASTSVAGGYEQYF.

This clonotype was found a few times. V usage is TRBV27 and J usage is TRBJ1-4, with D possibly being TRBD1 (5 bases). V was pared by 6 bases and J by 7 bases, with 18 bases between. This CDR3 contains 15 residues. The V gene's germline CDR1 is MNHEY and CDR2 SMNVEV (reference sequence). In nucleotides, the CDR3 is TGTGCCAGCAGGGGGGGGGGACGGGACGGTGAAAAACTGTTTTTT. It translates to CASRGGGRDGEKLFF.

This clonotype was seen at least ten times. The V gene is TRBV7-6, the J gene TRBJ2-3; tentatively, D is TRBD1 or TRBD2 (6 bases each). With 5 bases removed from V and 9 bases from J, the gap between germline ends came to 21 bases. The CDR3 is 15 residues long. CDR1 is SGHVS and CDR2 is FNYEAQ in the germline V gene. The CDR3 DNA reads TGTGCCAGCAGCCCCGGTACAGGGTCGGAGGGGACGCAGTATTTT. The encoded protein is CASSPGTGSEGTQYF. Full variable domain (remainder filled in from reference TRBV7-6 and TRBJ2-3): GAGVSQSPRYKVTKRGQDVALRCDPISGHVSLYWYRQALGQGPEFLTYFNYEAQQDKSGLPNDRFSAERPEGSISTLTIQRTEQRDSAMYRCASSPGTGSEGTQYFGPGTRLTVL.

This chain links TRBV6-5 with TRBJ2-3; no clear D gene. The CDR3 sequence is 13 residues long. V was trimmed by 6 bases and J by 1 base, leaving 8 bases between them. CDR1 is MNHEY and CDR2 is SVGAGI in the germline V gene. CDR3 nucleotide sequence: TGTGCCAGCAGAAGCTTGGGCACAGATACGCAGTATTTT. Translating it yields CASRSLGTDTQYF.

This clonotype was detected many times. The V call is TRBV27, the J call TRBJ2-2, with 8 bases matching TRBD2. Germline V gene lookup returns CDR1 MNHEY and CDR2 SMNVEV (reference sequence). V was clipped by 0 bases and J by 6 bases; unmatched bases: 9. This CDR3 is 17 amino acids long. The CDR3 bases are TGTGCCAGCAGTTTATCGGTTAGCGGGGCTAAGGCCGGGGAGCTGTTTTTT. It encodes CASSLSVSGAKAGELFF.

This clonotype was counted ten times or more. The chain employs TRBV7-2 and TRBJ2-7; TRBD2 matches 14 bases. Looked up from germline, CDR1 is SGHTA and CDR2 is FQGNSA. The CDR3 extends over 15 amino acids. Trimming cost V 5 bases and J 4 bases; bases outside gene matches: 4. This chain's CDR3 is CASSLGLAGGYEQYV. CDR3 bases: TGTGCCAGCAGCCTAGGACTAGCGGGGGGTTACGAGCAGTACGTC.

This clonotype was seen many times. The chain has TRBV6-2 or TRBV6-3 and TRBJ2-7; 7 nucleotides agree with TRBD2. The CDR3 length is 13 residues. J was trimmed by 5 bases and V by 7 bases; bases with no gene match: 8. Germline CDR1 and CDR2: MNHEY and SVGEGT. The CDR3: CASKGAGLDEQYV. The CDR3 nucleotides read TGTGCCAGCAAGGGAGCGGGGCTTGACGAGCAGTACGTC.

The chain has TRBV6-1 and TRBJ2-1; TRBD1 aligns across 9 bases. Trimming removed 10 bases from V and 1 base from J; junction bases left unmatched: 2. Germline V gene data show CDR1 as MNHNS and CDR2 as SASEGT. The CDR3 runs to 13 residues. As DNA, the CDR3 is TGTGCCACCGGACAGGGGTCCTACAATGAGCAGTTCTTC. This translates into CATGQGSYNEQFF.

This clonotype occurred many times. The chain is built from TRBV28 and TRBJ2-4; D possibly corresponds to TRBD2 (5 bases). V was trimmed by 2 bases and J by 1 base, leaving 12 bases between them. CDR3 length: 16 amino acids. CDR1 is MDHEN, CDR2 SYDVKM, per germline. Here the CDR3 DNA reads TGTGCCAGCAGTTTACGGGGAGATTTGGCCAAAAACATTCAGTACTTC. Its protein is CASSLRGDLAKNIQYF. Complete variable domain (other parts from reference TRBV28 and TRBJ2-4): DVKVTQSSRYLVKRTGEKVFLECVQDMDHENMFWYRQDPGLGLRLIYFSYDVKMKEKGDIPEGYSVSREKKERFSLILESASTNQTSMYLCASSLRGDLAKNIQYFGAGTRLSVL.

The chain recombines TRBV7-1 with TRBJ2-3; 13 nucleotides line up with TRBD2. TRBV7-1 is treated as an ORF (open reading frame) with a function not yet certain. V was clipped by 5 bases and J by 7 bases; unmatched bases: 15. The length of the CDR3 is 18 residues. The CDR3 DNA follows: TGTGCCAGCAGCGCGACTAGCGGGGGGCCTCGATTGTCAAATACGCAGTATTTT. Protein product: CASSATSGGPRLSNTQYF.

This clonotype was recorded once. A much larger clone sits a single nucleotide away, making a read error possible. The chain links TRBV7-2 to TRBJ2-5, with 7 bases fitting TRBD1. The CDR3 covers 15 residues. Losses at the gene ends were 5 bases for V and 6 bases for J; bases not matched to a gene: 12. Per the germline V gene, CDR1 is SGHTA and CDR2 is FQGNSA. The CDR3 coding sequence is TGTGCCAGCAGCCCGGGACAGTGGTTCAGAAAGACCCAGTACTTC. This gives the protein CASSPGQWFRKTQYF.

This clonotype was found a few times. The V gene is TRBV12-3 or TRBV12-4, the J gene TRBJ2-2, with TRBD1 as a possible D gene (6 bases). This CDR3 is 14 amino acids long. Trimming removed 5 bases at V and 4 bases at J, with 11 bases between. In DNA form, the CDR3 reads TGTGCCAGCAGTCCCGGACAGCTCACCGGGGAGCTGTTTTTT. It yields the protein CASSPGQLTGELFF.

V is TRBV7-6 and J is TRBJ2-1; D may be TRBD2 (5 bases). This CDR3 spans 15 amino acids. Germline-derived CDR1 and CDR2 are SGHVS and FNYEAQ. Trimming stripped 2 bases from V and 4 bases from J, with 12 bases between. The CDR3 DNA reads as TGTGCCAGCAGCTTAAGGGCGGGTTTTTACAATGAGCAGTTCTTC. Its translation is CASSLRAGFYNEQFF.

This clonotype was seen a handful of times. This chain uses TRBV25-1 with TRBJ1-1; the D is unclear. The CDR3 spans 15 residues. Trimming removed 2 bases at V and 0 bases at J, with 10 bases between. CDR1 is MGHDK and CDR2 is SYGVNS in the germline V gene. The CDR3: CASSEGGPLNTEAFF. The CDR3 DNA reads as TGTGCCAGCAGTGAAGGTGGTCCCCTGAACACTGAAGCTTTCTTT.

This clonotype was seen repeatedly, ten times or more. The chain has TRBV7-9 and TRBJ2-3; D unresolved. The V gene lost 1 base and the J gene lost 4 bases, with 12 bases spanning the gap. Germline CDR1 reads SEHNR; CDR2 reads FQNEAQ (reference sequence). The CDR3 runs to 15 residues. The CDR3 is CASSLELVGADTQYF. CDR3 DNA sequence: TGTGCCAGCAGCTTAGAACTGGTTGGGGCAGATACGCAGTATTTT.

CDR3 residues: CANSLAGSYEQYV. The CDR3 coding sequence is TGTGCCAACAGTCTAGCGGGGAGCTACGAGCAGTACGTC. V usage is TRBV28 and J usage is TRBJ2-7, with 9 positions matching TRBD2. This CDR3 spans 13 amino acids. The germline V gene has CDR1 MDHEN and CDR2 SYDVKM.

This clonotype was seen a few times. This may be a read error: a much more frequent sequence differs by one nucleotide. The chain has TRBV2 and TRBJ1-2; D is perhaps TRBD1 (5 bases). CDR1 SNHLY and CDR2 FYNNEI come from the germline V gene. Trimming left V 3 bases short and J 6 bases short, with 5 bases between. The CDR3 runs 11 residues. The DNA of the CDR3 is TGTGCCAGCAGTGACAGGGATGGCTACACCTTC. It specifies CASSDRDGYTF.

A note on this clonotype: A read error is possible here, since a much larger clone lies one base away. The chain employs TRBV7-3 and TRBJ2-1; 13 nucleotides line up with TRBD2. The CDR3 is 17 amino acids. The V gene's germline CDR1 is SGHTA and CDR2 FQGTGA. CDR3 sequence: CANSPGTSGASYNEQFF. The DNA for the CDR3 is TGTGCCAACAGCCCGGGGACTAGCGGGGCATCCTACAATGAGCAGTTCTTC.

In its sample, this clonotype was seen a few times. J is TRBJ1-5 and V is TRBV6-2 or TRBV6-3; possible D gene TRBD1, 5 bases. V shed 6 bases and J shed 10 bases, with 19 bases lying between them. In germline, CDR1 is MNHEY, CDR2 SVGEGT. The CDR3 is 14 residues long. The CDR3 DNA reads as TGTGCCAGCAGAATCTCGTCGGGGCAAACCCCCCAGCATTTT. The encoded protein is CASRISSGQTPQHF.

This clonotype was recorded a few times. The chain has TRBV7-9 and TRBJ2-7, with 11 nucleotides matching TRBD1. V shed 5 bases and J 2 bases; nucleotides not matched to a gene: 14. The CDR3 sequence is 18 residues long. Looked up from germline, CDR1 is SEHNR and CDR2 is FQNEAQ (reference sequence). CDR3 residues: CASSPRTGGYHVAYEQYF. Written as DNA, the CDR3 is TGTGCCAGCAGCCCAAGGACAGGGGGCTACCATGTAGCCTACGAGCAGTACTTC.

The rearrangement links TRBV29-1 to TRBJ2-2; 9 bases are a match to TRBD2. CDR3 size: 14 residues. The germline CDR1 and CDR2 sequences are SQVTM and ANQGSEA. V dropped 3 bases and J dropped 4; count of bases not matched to a gene: 3. The CDR3 DNA follows: TGCAGCGTTGAGCTAGCGGGGTTCACCGGGGAGCTGTTTTTT. It codes for CSVELAGFTGELFF.

The chain joins TRBV5-1 to TRBJ1-4; 8 bases map to TRBD1. Germline V lookup: CDR1 SGHRS, CDR2 YFSETQ. This CDR3 has 14 residues. Trimming took 4 bases from V and 5 from J; bases not matched to a gene: 4. CDR3 in amino acids: CASSGTGKNEKLFF. CDR3 nucleotide sequence: TGCGCCAGCAGCGGGACAGGAAAGAATGAAAAACTGTTTTTT.